Sequencing of this T cell receptor (beta chain) was carried out in a study of T cell responses to AZD1222 COVID-19 vaccine. Study outcomes and limitations: Unmutated variant regions are reportedly targeted by nearly half of spike-specific TCRs. At baseline, just a handful of AZD1222 recipients tested seropositive. Repertoire sampling happened only post peak T cell response. Spike-spanning, vaccine-associated CD4 TCRs were dominant at 160-218 and 743-854.

CDR1 and CDR2 from the germline V gene are MGHRA and YSYEKL. Trimming took off 4 bases at V and 0 bases at J, with 15 bases between the two ends. The CDR3 loop spans 16 amino acids. This clone was found once. Its target is unknown. Using immunoSEQ multiplex PCR, the repertoire was profiled, and TCRdb retains in-frame clones only, with some absent. The data show under 80,000 clones, roughly four fifths seen once. The sequences come from peripheral blood, collected 28 days after the second AZD1222 dose. The sequence was collected from an adult who received the AZD1222 COVID-19 vaccine. The chain joins TRBV4-1 to TRBJ1-1; perhaps TRBD1 as D (5 bases). For the CDR3, the DNA is TGCGCCAGCAGCCCAAAGGCCCAGACAGTGAACACTGAAGCTTTCTTT. Translated: CASSPKAQTVNTEAFF.